This entry lists 21 T cell receptor beta chains sequenced from one sample in a study of blood T cells in healthy people across ages. Then a second PCR, running roughly 7 to 11 cycles, was carried out with a sample-barcoded 5' primer and a J-beta primer mix. In TCRdb, the 5' RACE reads were re-called with MiXCR into one record per CDR3 protein. The sample yields 700,000 to 1,000,000 distinct CDR3 sequences, under 45% seen once. Input material: blood. These receptors were obtained from a man aged 60 to 75 in good health.

This clonotype has more than one count but fewer than ten. The DNA for the CDR3 is TGTGCCAGCATGCGCCCGGGACTAGCGGCCGAGACCCAGTACTTC. Encoded protein: CASMRPGLAAETQYF. The chain employs TRBV12-3 or TRBV12-4 and TRBJ2-5; TRBD2 agrees at 11 bases. J lost 5 bases, V lost 7 bases, and 9 bases had no gene match. The length of the CDR3 is 15 residues.

This clonotype appeared a single time. The chain links TRBV4-3 to TRBJ2-7; the match to TRBD2 covers 12 bases. The end of the DNA aligns better with TRBJ2-5, so the J call may be wrong. Germline V gene data show CDR1 as LGHNA and CDR2 as YSLEER. The CDR3 sequence is 17 residues long. CDR3 nucleotide sequence: TGCGCCAGCAGCCAAGAGGCTAGCGGGGGGGCCCGAGAGACCCAGTACTTC. Protein product: CASSQEASGGARETQYF.

This clonotype was recorded at least ten times. This sequence joins TRBV7-3 and TRBJ2-1; 12 bases map to TRBD1. CDR3 length equals 17 residues. Germline V gene data show CDR1 as SGHTA and CDR2 as FQGTGA. Trimming cost V 4 bases and J 9 bases; bases outside gene matches: 13. The DNA of the CDR3 is TGTGCCAGCAGCTCCCAAAACCGGGACAGGGGGCTTGGTGAGCAGTTCTTC. Amino acid sequence: CASSSQNRDRGLGEQFF.

This chain joins TRBV20-1 and TRBJ2-3; 8 positions agree with TRBD2. The germline CDR1 and CDR2 sequences are DFQATT and SNEGSKA (reference sequence). The CDR3 has 13 amino acids. The CDR3 protein is CSRGGPSTDTQYF. The CDR3 nucleotides read TGCAGCCGGGGGGGCCCTAGCACAGATACGCAGTATTTT.

Remarks on this clonotype: A junction boundary mismatches the germline segment, possibly from a read error. V gene TRBV29-1 combines with J gene TRBJ1-1; D possibly corresponds to TRBD1 (5 bases). CDR1 is SQVTM, CDR2 ANQGSEA, per germline. The CDR3 contains 13 residues. In nucleotides, the CDR3 is TGTAGCGGTGAATCAGGGCGGGACACTGAAGCTTTCTTT. Translation: CSGESGRDTEAFF.

This clonotype was observed many times. J is TRBJ2-7 and V is TRBV6-5, with TRBD2 matching 7 bases. Germline CDR1 and CDR2: MNHEY and SVGAGI. Losses at the gene ends were 6 bases for V and 2 bases for J; bases not matched to a gene: 4. The CDR3 loop spans 13 amino acids. CDR3 nucleotide sequence: TGTGCCAGCAGCCCCGGGGGGACCTACGAGCAGTACTTC. Translating it yields CASSPGGTYEQYF.

This clonotype was observed a handful of times. The genes are TRBV20-1 and TRBJ2-7, with a tentative D call TRBD2 (6 bases). Deletions cut 6 bases from V and 2 bases from J, with 17 bases between. The length of the CDR3 is 14 residues. Germline assignment: CDR1 DFQATT and CDR2 SNEGSKA (reference sequence). The DNA for the CDR3 is TGCAGTGCCAGCGGCGGGAACCAGGCCTACGAGCAGTACTTC. This encodes CSASGGNQAYEQYF.

J is TRBJ1-1 and V is TRBV4-3; possible D gene TRBD1, 6 bases. Germline V gene data show CDR1 as LGHNA and CDR2 as YSLEER. The CDR3 extends over 14 amino acids. Trimming stripped 4 bases from V and 4 bases from J, with 13 bases between. The CDR3 sequence is CASSRGQTGTEAFF. The CDR3 DNA reads TGCGCCAGCAGCCGAGGACAGACAGGCACTGAAGCTTTCTTT.

This rearrangement joins TRBV30 to TRBJ2-3, with 7 bases matching TRBD1. This CDR3 has 14 amino acids. V trimming: 2 bases; J trimming: 4 bases; junction bases outside the gene matches: 6. Germline CDR1 reads GTSNPN; CDR2 reads SVGIG (reference sequence). Here the CDR3 reads CAWSTAGGSDTQYF. CDR3 nucleotides: TGTGCCTGGAGTACCGCAGGGGGTTCAGATACGCAGTATTTT.

The table lists this clonotype with a few counts. This chain uses TRBV6-6 with TRBJ2-7, with TRBD1 matching over 8 bases. The junction had 7 bases not matched to a gene; V was cut back by 4 bases and J by 5 bases. The germline V gene has CDR1 MNHNY and CDR2 SVGAGI (reference sequence). The CDR3 has 14 residues. CDR3 region: CASSWSDREDEQYF. DNA of the CDR3: TGTGCCAGCAGTTGGTCGGACAGGGAAGACGAGCAGTACTTC.

This clonotype was seen more than once but under ten times. J is TRBJ2-7 and V is TRBV7-9, with 7 nucleotides matching TRBD1. The CDR3 loop spans 14 amino acids. Germline-derived CDR1 and CDR2 are SEHNR and FQNEAQ (reference sequence). V was pared by 1 base and J by 3 bases, with 3 bases of the junction left unmatched. CDR3 bases: TGTGCCAGCAGCTTAGGGGGACAGCTCTACGAGCAGTACTTC. Translating gives CASSLGGQLYEQYF.

This clonotype was seen at least ten times. CDR3 sequence reads: CASSSPTSGTYEQYF. CDR3 DNA sequence: TGTGCCAGCAGTTCACCGACTAGCGGAACCTACGAGCAGTACTTC. The chain combines TRBV27 with TRBJ2-7, with 9 bases that match TRBD2. Germline V lookup: CDR1 MNHEY, CDR2 SMNVEV (reference sequence). There are 15 residues in the CDR3. V was clipped by 4 bases and J by 2 bases; unmatched bases: 6.

The chain recombines TRBV7-9 with TRBJ2-7; 8 nucleotides agree with TRBD1. The J call may be faulty, since TRBJ2-5 better matches the DNA end. The CDR3 contains 13 residues. Germline V gene lookup returns CDR1 SEHNR and CDR2 FQNEAQ (reference sequence). This CDR3 is CASSANRGKTQYF. CDR3 DNA sequence: TGTGCCAGCAGCGCTAACAGGGGGAAGACCCAGTACTTC.

The CDR3: CSARERGTSVLLRETQYF. The CDR3 nucleotides read TGCAGTGCTAGAGAACGGGGGACTAGCGTTCTCCTGCGGGAGACCCAGTACTTC. The chain uses TRBV20-1 and TRBJ2-5; 10 bases match TRBD2. Germline loops: CDR1 DFQATT, CDR2 SNEGSKA (reference sequence). The J segment lost 5 bases and the V segment lost 0 bases, leaving 15 bases of the junction unmatched. The CDR3 runs 18 residues.

The V and J genes are TRBV6-5 and TRBJ2-5; 9 nucleotides align to TRBD1. The J call may be in error: the DNA end matches TRBJ2-7 better. This CDR3 comprises 13 residues. In germline, CDR1 is MNHEY, CDR2 SVGAGI. This CDR3 is CASRRTGVNEQYF. CDR3 nucleotide sequence: TGTGCCAGCAGGCGGACAGGGGTGAACGAGCAGTACTTC.

This clonotype has more than one count but fewer than ten. The J gene is TRBJ2-7, the V gene TRBV28, with D possibly being TRBD1 (6 bases). The CDR3 sequence is 14 residues long. Looked up from germline, CDR1 is MDHEN and CDR2 is SYDVKM. V was pared by 5 bases and J by 2 bases, with 13 bases between. The CDR3 here is CASSPQGFPYEQYF. In DNA, the CDR3 is TGTGCCAGCAGTCCCCAGGGGTTCCCCTACGAGCAGTACTTC.

V and J are TRBV28 and TRBJ2-7; maybe TRBD2 (5 bases). Trimming removed 6 bases from V and 4 bases from J, with 22 bases in between. Per the germline V gene, CDR1 is MDHEN and CDR2 is SYDVKM. The CDR3 is 16 residues long. CDR3 residues: CASRPRVDSTDYEQYF. CDR3 sequence (DNA): TGTGCCAGCAGGCCCCGGGTGGACTCCACCGATTACGAGCAGTACTTC.

The chain employs TRBV21-1 and TRBJ1-6. TRBV21-1 is a pseudogene segment. CDR3 length: 16 residues. CDR3 DNA sequence: TGTGCCAGCAGCAAAAATCTGGGTTTAGGTAATTCACCCCTCCACTTT. Translation: CASSKNLGLGNSPLHF.

This clonotype occurred many times. The genes are TRBV27 and TRBJ2-7; no firm D call. CDR1 and CDR2 (germline): MNHEY, SMNVEV (reference sequence). Deletions cut 0 bases from V and 2 bases from J, with 8 bases between. CDR3 length: 14 residues. In DNA form, the CDR3 reads TGTGCCAGCAGTTTATCGGGCCGAACCTACGAGCAGTACTTC. This sequence encodes CASSLSGRTYEQYF.

The chain has TRBV12-5 and TRBJ1-1; D is ambiguous. This CDR3 comprises 13 residues. Trimming shortened V by 6 bases and J by 6 bases, and 14 bases separated the two germline ends. CDR1 LGHNT and CDR2 FRNRAP come from the germline V gene. The CDR3 DNA reads as TGTGCTAGTGGACCAGGTAGGGTCGCTGAAGCTTTCTTT. This sequence encodes CASGPGRVAEAFF.

The CDR3 sequence: CASSLQGSGWNEKLFF. CDR3 DNA sequence: TGTGCCAGCAGCCTACAGGGTAGCGGGTGGAATGAAAAACTGTTTTTT. The genes are TRBV12-3 or TRBV12-4 and TRBJ1-4; a possible D gene is TRBD1 (6 bases). This CDR3 spans 16 amino acids. The V and J ends lost 6 bases and 5 bases respectively, with 19 bases between them.